One sample yielded the 6 T cell receptor beta chains listed below, sequenced in a study of beta chain features in type 1 diabetes. The isolated RNA, all of it, was reverse transcribed, so expressed TCRB transcripts were what got sequenced. TCRdb's copy holds only in-frame clones and misses some; the assay was immunoSEQ multiplex PCR. The sample lists about 240,000 clones, 25% to 30% seen once, with roughly 4% in the top ten. Sequencing was performed on central memory CD4+ T cells from blood. Every receptor here comes from a young man in good health.

V gene TRBV2 combines with J gene TRBJ2-7, with 7 bases lining up with TRBD2. Per germline, CDR1 SNHLY and CDR2 FYNNEI. The CDR3 runs 14 residues. Trimming at V came to 10 bases and at J to 2 bases, leaving 11 bases not matched to a gene. As DNA, the CDR3 is TGTGCCACCCAGGTGCGGGAGCTCACCTACGAGCAGTACTTC. This encodes CATQVRELTYEQYF.

The genes are TRBV5-1 and TRBJ2-3; unclear D gene. Trimming took off 1 base at V and 2 bases at J, with 8 bases between the two ends. The length of the CDR3 is 14 residues. Germline V gene data show CDR1 as SGHRS and CDR2 as YFSETQ. CDR3 region: CASSLQYLTDTQYF. For the CDR3, the DNA is TGCGCCAGCAGCTTGCAGTATCTCACAGATACGCAGTATTTT.

This clone was observed a handful of times. The chain links TRBV6-5 to TRBJ1-5; 7 nucleotides match TRBD1. After removal of 2 bases from V and 4 bases from J, the junction contained 5 bases not matched to a gene. CDR3 length equals 15 residues. CDR1 MNHEY and CDR2 SVGAGI come from the germline V gene. This CDR3 is CASSYTQGVNQPQHF. CDR3 nucleotides: TGTGCCAGCAGTTACACGCAGGGGGTAAATCAGCCCCAGCATTTT.

This clone was seen a single time. The V gene is TRBV6-5, the J gene TRBJ2-2; the match to TRBD1 covers 7 bases. J was trimmed by 1 base and V by 5 bases; bases with no gene match: 1. The CDR3 is 14 amino acids. Germline CDR1 and CDR2: MNHEY and SVGAGI. The CDR3 DNA sequence: TGTGCCAGCAGTCGACAGGGGAACACCGGGGAGCTGTTTTTT. Translated: CASSRQGNTGELFF.

This clone appeared a few times. The chain recombines TRBV27 with TRBJ2-7, with D possibly matching TRBD2 (7 bases). This CDR3 is 16 amino acids long. V was cut by 7 bases and J by 7 bases, with 26 bases left in between. The germline V gene has CDR1 MNHEY and CDR2 SMNVEV (reference sequence). In DNA form, the CDR3 reads TGTGCCAGCACTCGAGGGGGGGGCTCATCGTCAAGGGAGCAGTACTTC. Translating it yields CASTRGGGSSSREQYF.

This clone was seen a few times. The chain employs TRBV6-5 and TRBJ1-3; D is ambiguous. This CDR3 has 14 amino acids. The V end was cut by 4 bases, the J end by 6 bases, with 13 bases between. From germline, CDR1 is MNHEY and CDR2 SVGAGI. CDR3: CASSSPGRENTIYF. CDR3 coding DNA: TGTGCCAGCAGTTCACCGGGGAGGGAAAACACCATATATTTT.